The 8 T cell receptor beta chains listed next were all sequenced from one sample in a study of blood T cell repertoires in COVID-19 (dated by TCRdb to about 2020). The method was the immunoSEQ multiplex PCR assay. In its TCRdb copy, this immuneACCESS table keeps in-frame sequences only and misses some clones. Where compared with another copy, unresolved V genes explain less than half of these, and the others have no known cause. The sample table records some 180,000 clones; 70% to 90% of these occur just once. The ten largest clones take up roughly a sixth of the sample. The specimen sequenced was peripheral blood. The source is a man in his forties or fifties with COVID-19, enrolled during active disease.

Here the CDR3 DNA reads TGTGCCAGCAGTCGAGGACTCAACAATGAGCAGTTCTTC. It yields the protein CASSRGLNNEQFF. The chain links TRBV12-3 or TRBV12-4 to TRBJ2-1; maybe TRBD2 (5 bases). The length of the CDR3 is 13 residues. Trimming took 5 bases from V and 5 from J, leaving 10 bases between them.

The chain couples TRBV18 to TRBJ1-1; the D gene is possibly TRBD1 (6 bases). Trimming removed 2 bases from V and 3 bases from J, with 13 bases in between. The germline V gene has CDR1 KGHSH and CDR2 LQKENI. The CDR3 has 15 amino acids. The CDR3 DNA follows: TGTGCCAGCTCACCATCGGGGGGCAGCGACACTGAAGCTTTCTTT. Translation: CASSPSGGSDTEAFF.

V and J are TRBV19 and TRBJ1-2; D perhaps matches TRBD1 (6 bases). This CDR3 region has 14 residues. Germline assignment: CDR1 LNHDA and CDR2 SQIVND (reference sequence). The V gene lost 2 bases and the J gene lost 1 base, with 8 bases spanning the gap. The CDR3 DNA is TGTGCCAGTAGTATACAGGGGAGTAACTATGGCTACACCTTC. It encodes CASSIQGSNYGYTF.

The chain carries TRBV9 and TRBJ2-1, with D possibly TRBD1 on 6 matching bases. Germline assignment: CDR1 SGDLS and CDR2 YYNGEE. V was cut by 4 bases and J by 7 bases, with 12 bases left in between. The CDR3 length is 13 residues. CDR3 DNA: TGTGCCAGCAGCAGAGAACAGGGAAATGAGCAGTTCTTC. It translates to CASSREQGNEQFF.

J is TRBJ1-5 and V is TRBV2; the match to TRBD1 covers 7 bases. This CDR3 comprises 15 residues. Unmatched junction bases numbered 7, after V lost 4 bases and J lost 4 bases. CDR1 is SNHLY, CDR2 FYNNEI, per germline. The CDR3: CASSALGTENQPQHF. Written as DNA, the CDR3 is TGTGCCAGCAGTGCCCTCGGGACAGAGAATCAGCCCCAGCATTTT. The variable domain in full, completed from reference TRBV2 and TRBJ1-5, reads EPEVTQTPSHQVTQMGQEVILRCVPISNHLYFYWYRQILGQKVEFLVSFYNNEISEKSEIFDDQFSVERPDGSNFTLKIRSTKLEDSAMYFCASSALGTENQPQHFGDGTRLSIL.

J is TRBJ2-5 and V is TRBV7-8; TRBD2 aligns across 13 bases. CDR3 length: 16 amino acids. Trimming took 2 bases from V and 5 from J; bases not matched to a gene: 5. The germline V gene encodes CDR1 SGHVS and CDR2 FQNEAQ. This chain's CDR3 is CASSLQTSGGWETQYF. CDR3 bases: TGTGCCAGCAGCTTACAGACTAGCGGGGGGTGGGAGACCCAGTACTTC. The variable domain in full, with the rest retrieved from reference TRBV7-8 and TRBJ2-5, is GAGVSQSPRYKVAKRGQDVALRCDPISGHVSLFWYQQALGQGPEFLTYFQNEAQLDKSGLPSDRFFAERPEGSVSTLKIQRTQQEDSAVYLCASSLQTSGGWETQYFGPGTRLLVL.

The rearrangement joins TRBV6-1 to TRBJ2-1; 13 bases line up with TRBD2. Germline CDR1 and CDR2: MNHNS and SASEGT. The CDR3 covers 17 residues. J was trimmed by 7 bases and V by 2 bases; bases with no gene match: 8. CDR3 residues: CASSEQPLAGGPNEQFF. The CDR3 nucleotides are TGTGCCAGCAGTGAACAGCCACTAGCGGGAGGGCCAAATGAGCAGTTCTTC.

The rearrangement uses TRBV5-5 and TRBJ2-3; 8 positions agree with TRBD1. The CDR3 length is 17 residues. Germline trimming cut 4 bases from V and 0 bases from J; bases unmatched to any gene: 10. Germline assignment: CDR1 SGHKS and CDR2 YYEKEE (reference sequence). The CDR3 DNA is TGTGCCAGCAGCAACCCCGGGACAGGAAGTAGCACAGATACGCAGTATTTT. It codes for CASSNPGTGSSTDTQYF.